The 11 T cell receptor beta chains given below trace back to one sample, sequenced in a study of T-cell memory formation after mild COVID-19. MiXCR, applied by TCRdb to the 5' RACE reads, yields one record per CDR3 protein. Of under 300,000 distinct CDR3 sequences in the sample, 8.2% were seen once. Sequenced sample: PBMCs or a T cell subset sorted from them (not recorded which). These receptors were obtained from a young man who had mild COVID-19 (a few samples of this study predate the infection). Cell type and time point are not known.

The CDR3 bases are TGCAGTGCCCGACCGGGACTAGCGGGGGAGTTTGACAATGAGCAGTTCTTC. This codes for CSARPGLAGEFDNEQFF. This sequence joins TRBV20-1 and TRBJ2-1; 14 nucleotides line up with TRBD2. CDR1 DFQATT and CDR2 SNEGSKA come from the germline V gene (reference sequence). The CDR3 consists of 17 residues. The trim removed 6 bases at V and 5 bases at J, leaving 12 bases unmatched.

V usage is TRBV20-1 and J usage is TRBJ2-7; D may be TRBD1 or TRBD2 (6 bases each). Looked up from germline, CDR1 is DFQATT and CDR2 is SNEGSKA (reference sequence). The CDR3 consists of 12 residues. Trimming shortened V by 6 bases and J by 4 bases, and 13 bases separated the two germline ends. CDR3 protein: CSALGGPYEQYF. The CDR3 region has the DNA TGCAGTGCCTTGGGGGGCCCATACGAGCAGTACTTC.

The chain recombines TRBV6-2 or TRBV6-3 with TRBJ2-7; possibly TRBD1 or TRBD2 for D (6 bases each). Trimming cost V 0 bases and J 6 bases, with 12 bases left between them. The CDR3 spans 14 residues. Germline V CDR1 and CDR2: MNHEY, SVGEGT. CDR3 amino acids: CASSYSEGGLEQYF. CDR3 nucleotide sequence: TGTGCCAGCAGTTACTCGGAGGGGGGTCTCGAGCAGTACTTC.

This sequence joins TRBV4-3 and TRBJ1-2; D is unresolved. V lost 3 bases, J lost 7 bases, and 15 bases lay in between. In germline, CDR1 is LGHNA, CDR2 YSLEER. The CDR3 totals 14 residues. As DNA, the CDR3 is TGCGCCAGCAGCCACACCGAACCTCGGGGTGGCTACACCTTC. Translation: CASSHTEPRGGYTF.

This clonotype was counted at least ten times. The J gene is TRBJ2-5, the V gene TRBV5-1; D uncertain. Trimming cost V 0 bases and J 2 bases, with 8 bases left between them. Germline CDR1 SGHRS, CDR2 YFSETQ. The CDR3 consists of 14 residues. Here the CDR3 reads CASSLGPTQETQYF. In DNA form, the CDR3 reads TGCGCCAGCAGCTTGGGGCCGACGCAAGAGACCCAGTACTTC.

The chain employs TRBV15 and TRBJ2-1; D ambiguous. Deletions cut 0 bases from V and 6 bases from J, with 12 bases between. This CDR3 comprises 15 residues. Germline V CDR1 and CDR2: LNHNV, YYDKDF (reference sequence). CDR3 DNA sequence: TGTGCCACCAGCAGAGATCAAGTAGGGCCCAATGAGCAGTTCTTC. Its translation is CATSRDQVGPNEQFF.

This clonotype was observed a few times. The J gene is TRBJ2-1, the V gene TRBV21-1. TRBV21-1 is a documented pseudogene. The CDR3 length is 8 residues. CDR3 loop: CASNEQFF. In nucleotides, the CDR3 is TGTGCCAGCAATGAGCAGTTCTTC.

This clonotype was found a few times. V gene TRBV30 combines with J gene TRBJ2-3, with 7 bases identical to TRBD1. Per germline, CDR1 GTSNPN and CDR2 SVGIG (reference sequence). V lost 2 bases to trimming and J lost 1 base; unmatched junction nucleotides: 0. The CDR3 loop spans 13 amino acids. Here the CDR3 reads CAWSQGGTDTQYF. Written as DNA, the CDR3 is TGTGCCTGGAGTCAGGGGGGCACAGATACGCAGTATTTT.

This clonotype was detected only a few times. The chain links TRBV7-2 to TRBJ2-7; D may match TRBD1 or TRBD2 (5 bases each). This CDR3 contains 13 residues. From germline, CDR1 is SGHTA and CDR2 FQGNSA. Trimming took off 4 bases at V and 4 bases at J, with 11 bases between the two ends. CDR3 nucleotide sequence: TGTGCCAGCAGCTCCTCCGGGGCATACGAGCAGTACTTC. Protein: CASSSSGAYEQYF.

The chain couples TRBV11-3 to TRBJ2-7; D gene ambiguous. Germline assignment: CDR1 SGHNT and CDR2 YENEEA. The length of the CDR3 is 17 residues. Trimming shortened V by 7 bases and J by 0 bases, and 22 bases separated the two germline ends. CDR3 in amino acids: CASNPSLALLSSYEQYV. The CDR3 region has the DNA TGTGCCAGCAACCCGTCTTTGGCATTACTTAGCTCCTACGAGCAGTACGTC.

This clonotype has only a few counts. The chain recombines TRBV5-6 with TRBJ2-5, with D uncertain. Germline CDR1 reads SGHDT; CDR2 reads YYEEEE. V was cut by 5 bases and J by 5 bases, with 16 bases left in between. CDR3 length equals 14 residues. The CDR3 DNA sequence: TGTGCCAGCAGAGATCGGAAGCGTGGGGAGACCCAGTACTTC. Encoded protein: CASRDRKRGETQYF.